A single sample gave rise to the 6 T cell receptor beta chains below, sequenced in a study of blood T cell repertoires in COVID-19. The data were produced by immunoSEQ multiplex PCR, yet TCRdb's version contains in-frame clones alone and is incomplete. The sample contains a few hundred thousand clones, around 84% of which appear only once. Sequenced: PBMCs or T cells enriched from blood (not recorded which). All receptors come from a man aged 25-40 years with acute COVID-19.

The chain combines TRBV7-8 with TRBJ1-5; tentatively, D is TRBD1 (6 bases). The germline gives CDR1 SGHVS, CDR2 FQNEAQ. The germline V and J ends were trimmed by 5 bases and 0 bases, with 11 bases remaining between them. This CDR3 spans 15 amino acids. The CDR3 here is CASSLGGHSNQPQHF. The CDR3, as DNA: TGTGCCAGCAGCCTAGGGGGGCATAGCAATCAGCCCCAGCATTTT.

The rearrangement links TRBV15 to TRBJ2-1, with TRBD2 identical over 9 bases. V trimming: 1 base; J trimming: 8 bases; junction bases outside the gene matches: 18. This CDR3 contains 19 residues. Germline CDR1 is LNHNV and CDR2 is YYDKDF (reference sequence). The CDR3 here is CATSRGASGIDQARDEQFF. As DNA, the CDR3 is TGTGCCACCAGCAGAGGAGCTAGCGGGATAGATCAGGCAAGGGATGAGCAGTTCTTC.

The V and J genes are TRBV9 and TRBJ2-1; 11 bases match TRBD2. Germline V gene lookup returns CDR1 SGDLS and CDR2 YYNGEE. The V and J ends lost 4 bases and 7 bases, in that order; junction bases with no gene match: 7. The CDR3 sequence is 15 residues long. As DNA, the CDR3 is TGTGCCAGCAGCCCCTACCGGACTAGCGGGAATGAGCAGTTCTTC. As protein: CASSPYRTSGNEQFF. The full variable domain, in which reference TRBV9 and TRBJ2-1 provide the parts outside the CDR3, is DSGVTQTPKHLITATGQRVTLRCSPRSGDLSVYWYQQSLDQGLQFLIQYYNGEERAKGNILERFSAQQFPDLHSELNLSSLELGDSALYFCASSPYRTSGNEQFFGPGTRLTVL.

This chain connects TRBV30 to TRBJ1-5; D is unclear. V gave up 3 bases and J gave up 4 bases, with 13 bases separating them. Germline values: CDR1 GTSNPN, CDR2 SVGIG (reference sequence). This CDR3 is built from 14 residues. The DNA of the CDR3 is TGTGCCTGGAGCCAATACCACAGTAATCAGCCCCAGCATTTT. Translating gives CAWSQYHSNQPQHF.

V is TRBV15 and J is TRBJ2-3, with 10 bases matching TRBD2. The CDR3 consists of 17 residues. CDR1 is LNHNV, CDR2 YYDKDF, per germline (reference sequence). V dropped 2 bases and J dropped 0; count of bases not matched to a gene: 5. As DNA, the CDR3 is TGTGCCACCAGCAGAAAGCGGACTAGCGGAAGCACAGATACGCAGTATTTT. Encoded protein: CATSRKRTSGSTDTQYF.

A single count supports this clone. V gene TRBV27 combines with J gene TRBJ2-2; D is unresolved. Trimming pared 3 bases from V and 8 bases from J, leaving 7 bases between. This CDR3 has 12 residues. Germline V gives CDR1 MNHEY, CDR2 SMNVEV (reference sequence). The CDR3 DNA reads as TGTGCCAGCAGTTTCCCCATGGGGGAGCTGTTTTTT. It encodes CASSFPMGELFF.